The entry below describes one TCR beta chain. Profiled with immunoSEQ multiplex PCR; TCRdb holds only in-frame clones, not every one. The sample contains roughly 100,000 clones, around 95% of which appear only once. The data derive from a study of OX40 agonist ivuxolimab in advanced cancers. The CDR3 is made up of 11 amino acids. With 5 bases removed from V and 14 bases from J, the gap between germline ends came to 13 bases. CDR1 LNHDA and CDR2 SQIVND come from the germline V gene (reference sequence). The starting material was CD4+ or CD8+ T cells sorted from blood, obtained in a trial of the OX40 agonist ivuxolimab. This receptor was identified in an adult with an advanced solid tumor such as melanoma, head and neck, liver or kidney cancer. The chain uses TRBV19 and TRBJ2-1, with TRBD1 as a possible D gene (6 bases). This CDR3 is CASSLGQSKFF. In nucleotides, the CDR3 is TGTGCCAGTAGTCTGGGACAAAGTAAGTTCTTC.